This T cell receptor (beta chain) was captured by sequencing in a study of beta chain features in type 1 diabetes. This clone was observed a handful of times. The antigen is not known. Its ends do not fully match the called genes, so a read error is possible. Sequencing targeted expressed TCRB transcripts, as all isolated RNA had been reverse transcribed. Profiling relied on immunoSEQ multiplex PCR, and the TCRdb table lists in-frame clones only, not all of them. The sample yields over 500,000 clones, about a sixth seen once. CDR1 is MDHEN, CDR2 SYDVKM, per germline. The CDR3 loop spans 11 amino acids. Study-wide points: For patients, the naive, central memory and Treg TCRB repertoires appeared more alike than for healthy donors.

Researchers reported sorting CD4+ naive, central memory, regulatory and stem cell-like memory cells via CD45RO/CCR7/CD25/CD127/CD95/CD27. The sequenced sample consisted of naive CD4+ T cells from blood. The clonotype originates from a man between 18 and 35 years old in good health. The V call is TRBV28, the J call TRBJ1-5; TRBD1 matches 11 bases. In DNA form, the CDR3 reads TGTGCCAGCAGTCCCTCGGGACAGGGGGTTTTT. Translated: CASSPSGQGVF.